These 3 T cell receptor beta chains were all obtained from the same sample, sequenced in a study of blood T cell repertoires in COVID-19. The protocol was immunoSEQ multiplex PCR, while the TCRdb copy is restricted to in-frame clones and leaves out a portion. The sample holds under 30,000 clones, 84% seen once. Sample: peripheral blood. These TCRs come from a man older than 75 with active COVID-19.

The rearrangement links TRBV4-2 to TRBJ2-2; TRBD1 aligns across 8 bases. Germline assignment: CDR1 LGHNA and CDR2 YNFKEQ. V trimming: 1 base; J trimming: 8 bases; junction bases outside the gene matches: 12. This CDR3 has 17 amino acids. The CDR3 is CASSQGTGQGMAGELFF. The CDR3 DNA sequence: TGTGCCAGCAGCCAAGGTACAGGACAGGGAATGGCGGGGGAGCTGTTTTTT.

V and J are TRBV18 and TRBJ1-6, with a tentative D call TRBD1 (5 bases). V lost 4 bases to trimming and J lost 6 bases, with 13 bases between them. Germline-derived CDR1 and CDR2 are KGHSH and LQKENI. This CDR3 has 15 residues. The CDR3 DNA sequence: TGTGCCAGCTCACTACAGGCATCGGGTAATTCACCCCTCCACTTT. Translating it yields CASSLQASGNSPLHF.

The J gene is TRBJ1-4, the V gene TRBV5-1; 8 bases agree with TRBD1. The CDR3 spans 15 residues. Looked up from germline, CDR1 is SGHRS and CDR2 is YFSETQ. Trimming removed 3 bases from V and 8 bases from J; junction bases left unmatched: 9. CDR3 amino acids: CASSSAGGGREKLFF. CDR3 in DNA: TGCGCCAGCAGCTCTGCAGGGGGCGGACGGGAAAAACTGTTTTTT.